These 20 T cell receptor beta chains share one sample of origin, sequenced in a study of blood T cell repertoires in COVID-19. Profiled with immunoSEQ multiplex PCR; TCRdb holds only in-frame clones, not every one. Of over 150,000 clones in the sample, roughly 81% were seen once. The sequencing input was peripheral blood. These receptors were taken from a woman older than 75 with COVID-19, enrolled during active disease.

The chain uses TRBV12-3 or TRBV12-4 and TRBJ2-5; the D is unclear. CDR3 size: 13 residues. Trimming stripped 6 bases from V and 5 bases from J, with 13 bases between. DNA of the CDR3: TGTGCCAGCAGCCCACCTTCTAGGGAGACCCAGTACTTC. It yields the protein CASSPPSRETQYF.

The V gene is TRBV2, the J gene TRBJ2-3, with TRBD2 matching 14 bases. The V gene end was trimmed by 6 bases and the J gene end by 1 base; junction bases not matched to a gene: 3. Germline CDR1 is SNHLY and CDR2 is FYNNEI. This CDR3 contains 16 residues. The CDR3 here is CASRGGLAGGTDTQYF. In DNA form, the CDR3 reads TGTGCCAGCAGGGGGGGACTAGCGGGAGGCACAGATACGCAGTATTTT. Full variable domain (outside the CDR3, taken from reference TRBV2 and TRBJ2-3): EPEVTQTPSHQVTQMGQEVILRCVPISNHLYFYWYRQILGQKVEFLVSFYNNEISEKSEIFDDQFSVERPDGSNFTLKIRSTKLEDSAMYFCASRGGLAGGTDTQYFGPGTRLTVL.

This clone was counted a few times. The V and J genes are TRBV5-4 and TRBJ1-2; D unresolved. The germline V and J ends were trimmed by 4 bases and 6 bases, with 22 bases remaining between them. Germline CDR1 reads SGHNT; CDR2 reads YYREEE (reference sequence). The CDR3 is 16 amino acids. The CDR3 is CASSQPSKSPGHGYTF. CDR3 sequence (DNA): TGTGCCAGCAGCCAACCTTCTAAGTCCCCAGGCCATGGCTACACCTTC.

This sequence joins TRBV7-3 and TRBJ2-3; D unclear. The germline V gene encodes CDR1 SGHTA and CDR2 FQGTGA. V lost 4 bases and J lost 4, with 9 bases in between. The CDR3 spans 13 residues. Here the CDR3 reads CASSYQVADTQYF. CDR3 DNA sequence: TGTGCCAGCAGCTATCAGGTGGCAGATACGCAGTATTTT.

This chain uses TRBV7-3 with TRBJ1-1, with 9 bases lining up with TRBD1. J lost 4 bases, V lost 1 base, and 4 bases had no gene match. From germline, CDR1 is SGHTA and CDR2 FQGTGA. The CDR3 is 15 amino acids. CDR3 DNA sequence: TGTGCCAGCAGCTTAATTGGGACAGGGATCACTGAAGCTTTCTTT. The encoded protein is CASSLIGTGITEAFF.

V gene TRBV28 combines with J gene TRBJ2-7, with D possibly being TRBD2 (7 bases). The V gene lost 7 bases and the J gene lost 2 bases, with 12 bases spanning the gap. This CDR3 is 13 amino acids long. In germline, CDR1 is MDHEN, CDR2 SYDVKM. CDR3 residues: CASIGGLPYEQYF. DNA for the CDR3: TGTGCCAGCATCGGGGGGCTACCCTACGAGCAGTACTTC.

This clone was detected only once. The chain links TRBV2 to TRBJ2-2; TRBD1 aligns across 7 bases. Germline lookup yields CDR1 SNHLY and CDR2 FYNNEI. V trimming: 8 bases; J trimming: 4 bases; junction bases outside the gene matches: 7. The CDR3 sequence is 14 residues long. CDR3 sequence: CASVGAGGTGELFF. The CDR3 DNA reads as TGTGCCAGCGTTGGGGCAGGGGGCACCGGGGAGCTGTTTTTT.

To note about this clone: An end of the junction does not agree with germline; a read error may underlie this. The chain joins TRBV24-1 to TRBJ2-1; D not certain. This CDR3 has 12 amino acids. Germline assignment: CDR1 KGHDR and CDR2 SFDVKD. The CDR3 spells CATSDPYSEQFF. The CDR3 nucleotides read TGTGCCACCAGTGACCCTTACAGTGAGCAGTTCTTC.

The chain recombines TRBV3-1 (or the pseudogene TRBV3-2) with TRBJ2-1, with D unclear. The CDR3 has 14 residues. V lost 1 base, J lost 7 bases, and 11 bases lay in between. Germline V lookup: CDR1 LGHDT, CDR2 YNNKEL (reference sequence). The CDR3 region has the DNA TGTGCCAGCAGCCAAGTTGGTTCCCGGAATGAGCAGTTCTTC. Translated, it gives CASSQVGSRNEQFF.

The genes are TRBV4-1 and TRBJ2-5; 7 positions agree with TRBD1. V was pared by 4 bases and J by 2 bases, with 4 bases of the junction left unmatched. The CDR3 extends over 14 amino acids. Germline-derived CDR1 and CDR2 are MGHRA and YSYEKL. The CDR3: CASSLTGAQETQYF. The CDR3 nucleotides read TGCGCCAGCAGCCTTACAGGGGCTCAAGAGACCCAGTACTTC.

The CDR3: CAISAGVLNEQYF. The CDR3 DNA sequence: TGTGCCATCAGTGCAGGGGTGTTGAACGAGCAGTACTTC. V gene TRBV10-3 combines with J gene TRBJ2-7; D is possibly TRBD1 (6 bases). Germline lookup yields CDR1 ENHRY and CDR2 SYGVKD. The V end was cut by 4 bases, the J end by 5 bases, with 12 bases between. There are 13 residues in the CDR3.

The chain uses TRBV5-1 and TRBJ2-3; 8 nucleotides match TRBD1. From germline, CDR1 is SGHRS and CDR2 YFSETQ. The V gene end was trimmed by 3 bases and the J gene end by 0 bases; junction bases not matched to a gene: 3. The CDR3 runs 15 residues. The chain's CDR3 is CASSSRDRSTDTQYF. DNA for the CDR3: TGCGCCAGCAGCTCCCGGGACAGGAGCACAGATACGCAGTATTTT.

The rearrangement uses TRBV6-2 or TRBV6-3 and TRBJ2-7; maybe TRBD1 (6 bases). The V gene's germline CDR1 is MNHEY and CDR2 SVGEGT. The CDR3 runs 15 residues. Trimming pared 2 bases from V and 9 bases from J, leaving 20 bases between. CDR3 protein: CASSYQGLKQLRQYF. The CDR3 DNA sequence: TGTGCCAGCAGTTACCAGGGGCTGAAACAATTGCGGCAGTACTTC.

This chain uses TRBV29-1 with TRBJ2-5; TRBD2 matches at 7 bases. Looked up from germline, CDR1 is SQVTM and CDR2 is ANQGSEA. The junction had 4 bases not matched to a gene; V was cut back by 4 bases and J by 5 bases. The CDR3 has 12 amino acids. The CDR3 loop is CSVGRERETQYF. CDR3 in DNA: TGCAGCGTTGGGCGGGAGAGGGAGACCCAGTACTTC.

DNA of the CDR3: TGTGCCAGTAGTACCGGGGGGCCAGATACGCAGTATTTT. Amino acid sequence: CASSTGGPDTQYF. The chain joins TRBV19 to TRBJ2-3, with TRBD2 as a possible D gene (7 bases). Trimming cost V 4 bases and J 4 bases, with 9 bases left between them. In germline, CDR1 is LNHDA, CDR2 SQIVND (reference sequence). The length of the CDR3 is 13 residues.

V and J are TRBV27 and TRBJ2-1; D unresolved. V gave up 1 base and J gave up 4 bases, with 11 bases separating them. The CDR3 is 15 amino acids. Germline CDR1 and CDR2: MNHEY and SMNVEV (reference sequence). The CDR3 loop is CASSLFSPSYNEQFF. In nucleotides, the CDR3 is TGTGCCAGCAGTTTATTCTCCCCTAGTTACAATGAGCAGTTCTTC.

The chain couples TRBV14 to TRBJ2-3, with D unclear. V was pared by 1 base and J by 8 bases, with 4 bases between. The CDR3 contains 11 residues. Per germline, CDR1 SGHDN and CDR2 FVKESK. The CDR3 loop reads CASSQVGTQYF. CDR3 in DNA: TGTGCCAGCAGCCAAGTCGGTACGCAGTATTTT. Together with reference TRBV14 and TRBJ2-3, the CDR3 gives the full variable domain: EAGVTQFPSHSVIEKGQTVTLRCDPISGHDNLYWYRRVMGKEIKFLLHFVKESKQDESGMPNNRFLAERTGGTYSTLKVQPAELEDSGVYFCASSQVGTQYFGPGTRLTVL.

The CDR3: CASSLDSGDSLNQPQHF. The CDR3 bases are TGTGCCAGCAGCTTAGATTCCGGCGACAGCTTAAATCAGCCCCAGCATTTT. The chain carries TRBV7-9 and TRBJ1-5, with D possibly matching TRBD1 (5 bases). Germline CDR1 is SEHNR and CDR2 is FQNEAQ (reference sequence). This CDR3 region has 17 residues. Trimming removed 1 base from V and 4 bases from J, with 17 bases in between.

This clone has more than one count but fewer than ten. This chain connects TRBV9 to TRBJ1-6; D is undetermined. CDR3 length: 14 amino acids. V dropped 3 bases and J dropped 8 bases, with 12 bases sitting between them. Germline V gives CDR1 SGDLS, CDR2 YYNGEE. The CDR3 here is CASSALPRDSPLHF. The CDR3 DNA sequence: TGTGCCAGCAGCGCCTTGCCCCGGGATTCACCCCTCCACTTT.

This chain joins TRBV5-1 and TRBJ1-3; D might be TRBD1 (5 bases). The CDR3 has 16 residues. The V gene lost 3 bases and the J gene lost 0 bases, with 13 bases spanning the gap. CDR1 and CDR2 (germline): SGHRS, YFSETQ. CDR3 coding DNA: TGCGCCAGCAGCTCCTCGACAGCCCGCTCTGGAAACACCATATATTTT. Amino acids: CASSSSTARSGNTIYF. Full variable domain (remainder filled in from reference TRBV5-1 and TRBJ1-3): KAGVTQTPRYLIKTRGQQVTLSCSPISGHRSVSWYQQTPGQGLQFLFEYFSETQRNKGNFPGRFSGRQFSNSRSEMNVSTLELGDSALYLCASSSSTARSGNTIYFGEGSWLTVV.